This paragraph covers one T cell receptor (beta chain) sequence. As yet, its antigen is unknown. The record originates from a study of cytomegalovirus exposure and HLA in healthy donors. Study background: In a previous analysis, 120 million or so unique TCR beta sequences were found from some 180 million T cells.

Despite likely unrecorded immune exposures, the donors were nominally healthy at the time of sampling. Study-level points and caveats: Cytomegalovirus-associated TCR beta chains were listed, numbering 150 to 200.

PCR involved 60 Vbeta and 13 Jbeta primers. Only in-frame clones appear in the TCRdb table, and some are missing; sequencing was by immunoSEQ multiplex PCR. Of 60,000 to 85,000 clones listed, roughly two thirds are singletons. Germline-derived CDR1 and CDR2 are MNHNS and SASEGT. CDR3 length equals 15 residues. Trimming at V came to 7 bases and at J to 0 bases, leaving 5 bases not matched to a gene. J is TRBJ2-2 and V is TRBV6-1; 7 bases align to TRBD2. The TCR sequence derives from a man in his fifties or sixties in good health and CMV-seropositive. Sequencing was performed on PBMCs. DNA for the CDR3: TGTGCCAGCACCTTCGGGGGGTCGAACACCGGGGAGCTGTTTTTT. This codes for CASTFGGSNTGELFF.